These T cell receptor beta chains were read from a single sample in a study of cytomegalovirus exposure and HLA in healthy donors. TCRdb's copy holds only in-frame clones and misses some; the assay was immunoSEQ multiplex PCR. The table has approximately 150,000 clones, 80% to 85% seen once; the top ten hold roughly 4.5%. Sample: PBMCs. The receptors derive from a man in his forties or fifties in good health and CMV-seropositive. CDR3s include the opening cysteine and the closing phenylalanine or tryptophan. A D gene is named only where the DNA matches it firmly. Only part of the rows carry a size: once, few, many, or a class if the clone is expanded.

len | d_gene | j_gene | v_gene | abundance | CDR3aa | CDR3nt
17 | . | TRBJ1-6 | TRBV11-2 | . | CASSLARTVSYNSPLHF | TGTGCCAGCAGCTTAGCGCGTACGGTCTCCTATAATTCACCCCTCCACTTT
13 | . | TRBJ2-7 | TRBV11-2 | . | CASSLGQFNEQYF | TGTGCCAGCAGCTTAGGACAGTTTAACGAGCAGTACTTC
13 | . | TRBJ2-7 | TRBV2 | . | CASSDQKSYEQYF | TGTGCCAGCAGTGACCAAAAGAGTTACGAGCAGTACTTC
15 | TRBD2 | TRBJ2-5 | TRBV2 | . | CASSGASGGGETQYF | TGTGCCAGCAGTGGGGCTAGCGGGGGAGGGGAGACCCAGTACTTC
15 | . | TRBJ2-1 | TRBV5-1 | . | CASSLDYPPLGEQFF | TGCGCCAGCAGCTTGGACTACCCCCCTTTAGGTGAGCAGTTCTTC
14 | . | TRBJ2-1 | TRBV4-2 | . | CASSQDMGVNEQFF | TGTGCCAGCAGCCAAGATATGGGAGTCAATGAGCAGTTCTTC
15 | . | TRBJ1-1 | TRBV5-6 | . | CASSLYGGMNTEAFF | TGTGCCAGCAGCTTGTATGGAGGGATGAACACTGAAGCTTTCTTT
16 | TRBD2 | TRBJ2-2 | TRBV5-6 | . | CASSSGTGGTIGELFF | TGTGCCAGCAGTTCCGGGACGGGAGGGACGATCGGGGAGCTGTTTTTT
12 | . | TRBJ1-2 | TRBV6-1 | few | CASSKSNYGYTF | TGTGCCAGCAGCAAGAGTAACTATGGCTACACCTTC
15 | . | TRBJ1-4 | TRBV6-5 | . | CASSSPKGVFRKLFF | TGTGCCAGCAGCAGCCCGAAAGGGGTTTTTAGAAAACTGTTTTTT
12 | . | TRBJ1-5 | TRBV30 | . | CAWKQEGQPQHF | TGTGCCTGGAAACAGGAGGGTCAGCCCCAGCATTTT
13 | . | TRBJ1-5 | TRBV11-2 | . | CASSLSLDQPQHF | TGTGCCAGCAGCTTAAGTCTAGATCAGCCCCAGCATTTT
18 | . | TRBJ2-7 | TRBV19 | . | CASSALSATQGHHIEQYF | TGTGCCAGTAGTGCCCTATCCGCAACCCAGGGCCATCATATCGAGCAGTACTTC
16 | TRBD1 | TRBJ1-1 | TRBV5-1 | . | CASSLRDRERGTEAFF | TGCGCCAGCAGCTTGAGGGACAGGGAACGAGGCACTGAAGCTTTCTTT
17 | TRBD2 | TRBJ2-2 | TRBV4-2 | . | CASSPRGAGGFAGELFF | TGTGCCAGCAGCCCAAGGGGTGCCGGGGGGTTTGCCGGGGAGCTGTTTTTT
17 | TRBD2 | TRBJ2-7 | TRBV7-8 | . | CASSQKTSGEYSYEQYF | TGTGCCAGCAGCCAGAAGACTAGCGGGGAGTACTCCTACGAGCAGTACTTC
11 | . | TRBJ2-5 | TRBV28 | once | CASSNLGTQYF | TGTGCCAGCAGTAACCTAGGGACCCAGTACTTC
13 | TRBD1 | TRBJ2-7 | TRBV25-1 | few | CASRRDSSYEQYF | TGTGCCAGCAGACGGGACAGCTCCTACGAGCAGTACTTC
14 | . | TRBJ1-2 | TRBV5-1 | . | CASSLAGTIISYTF | TGCGCCAGCAGCTTGGCTGGGACAATCATAAGCTACACCTTC
15 | TRBD2 | TRBJ2-3 | TRBV10-2 | . | CASRGAGGPTDTQYF | TGCGCCAGCAGGGGAGCGGGGGGCCCCACAGATACGCAGTATTTT
13 | . | TRBJ2-6 | TRBV7-3 | once | CASTGSGANVLTF | TGTGCCAGCACAGGTTCTGGGGCCAACGTCCTGACTTTC
15 | TRBD1 | TRBJ2-5 | TRBV14 | . | CASSPGQVGVETQYF | TGTGCCAGCAGCCCCGGACAGGTCGGGGTTGAGACCCAGTACTTC
12 | . | TRBJ1-1 | TRBV29-1 | . | CSVDRTNTEAFF | TGCAGCGTTGACAGAACGAACACTGAAGCTTTCTTT
14 | TRBD1 | TRBJ1-4 | TRBV28 | . | CASSYLTGGEKLFF | TGTGCCAGCAGTTATCTGACAGGGGGGGAAAAACTGTTTTTT
13 | TRBD1 | TRBJ1-1 | TRBV29-1 | . | CSADRGRDTEAFF | TGCAGCGCCGACAGGGGAAGGGACACTGAAGCTTTCTTT
15 | . | TRBJ1-1 | TRBV5-8 | . | CASSPREGLNTEAFF | TGTGCCAGCAGCCCCCGGGAGGGCCTGAACACTGAAGCTTTCTTT
16 | . | TRBJ2-1 | TRBV4-2 | once | CASSQDLVASSNEQFF | TGTGCCAGCAGCCAAGATTTGGTAGCGAGCAGTAATGAGCAGTTCTTC
13 | . | TRBJ1-2 | TRBV9 | . | CASSVAGDYGYTF | TGTGCCAGCAGCGTAGCAGGGGACTATGGCTACACCTTC
13 | TRBD1 | TRBJ1-2 | TRBV6-1 | . | CASTLQGVEGYTF | TGTGCCAGCACCCTCCAGGGGGTGGAAGGCTACACCTTC
14 | TRBD1 | TRBJ1-1 | TRBV27 | . | CASSFPGGHTEAFF | TGTGCCAGCAGTTTTCCAGGGGGACACACTGAAGCTTTCTTT
15 | . | TRBJ2-3 | TRBV19 | . | CASSLRTHNTDTQYF | TGTGCCAGTAGTCTCCGGACACACAATACAGATACGCAGTATTTT
16 | TRBD2 | TRBJ2-5 | TRBV27 | few | CASSFSLAGGRETQYF | TGTGCCAGCAGTTTCTCCCTAGCGGGAGGGCGAGAGACCCAGTACTTC
16 | . | TRBJ1-2 | TRBV28 | . | CASSWGRQPPLYGYTF | TGTGCCAGCAGTTGGGGGCGCCAGCCTCCCCTCTATGGCTACACCTTC
14 | TRBD1 | TRBJ2-1 | TRBV19 | . | CASRTGRDNNEQFF | TGTGCCAGTAGGACAGGGCGAGACAACAATGAGCAGTTCTTC
14 | TRBD1 | TRBJ1-5 | TRBV28 | . | CASSQTGGMMLQHF | TGTGCCAGCAGCCAGACAGGGGGTATGATGCTCCAGCATTTT
16 | TRBD2 | TRBJ2-5 | TRBV30 | . | CAWGTSGRVGQETQYF | TGTGCCTGGGGGACTAGCGGGAGGGTGGGCCAAGAGACCCAGTACTTC
14 | TRBD1 | TRBJ2-7 | TRBV5-1 | . | CASSPGQDRDEQYF | TGCGCCAGCAGCCCGGGACAGGATCGGGACGAGCAGTACTTC
16 | TRBD1 | TRBJ1-5 | TRBV2 | few | CASSGPGQGANQPQHF | TGTGCCAGCAGTGGGCCGGGACAGGGGGCAAATCAGCCCCAGCATTTT
14 | . | TRBJ2-2 | TRBV7-6 | . | CAWRRTANTGELFF | TGTGCCTGGAGACGGACAGCGAACACCGGGGAGCTGTTTTTT
14 | TRBD1 | TRBJ1-3 | TRBV30 | . | CAWPDRGPGNTIYF | TGTGCCTGGCCCGACAGGGGGCCTGGAAACACCATATATTTT
16 | . | TRBJ1-1 | TRBV9 | . | CASSVTDSLLSTEAFF | TGTGCCAGCAGCGTAACAGACAGCTTATTGAGCACTGAAGCTTTCTTT
15 | . | TRBJ2-5 | TRBV30 | . | CAWSVPYGGRETQYF | TGTGCCTGGAGTGTACCCTACGGGGGGCGAGAGACCCAGTACTTC
13 | . | TRBJ1-1 | TRBV6-5 | . | CASSTQVNTEAFF | TGTGCCAGCAGTACACAGGTGAACACTGAAGCTTTCTTT
15 | TRBD1 | TRBJ1-4 | TRBV7-9 | . | CASSLWGTENEKLFF | TGTGCCAGCAGCTTATGGGGGACAGAAAATGAAAAACTGTTTTTT
15 | TRBD1 | TRBJ1-2 | TRBV10-2 | . | CASSDSRQGNYGYTF | TGCGCCAGCAGTGACTCTAGACAGGGCAACTATGGCTACACCTTC
14 | . | TRBJ2-7 | TRBV7-2 | . | CASSPMTPTYEQYF | TGTGCCAGCAGCCCTATGACACCCACCTACGAGCAGTACTTC